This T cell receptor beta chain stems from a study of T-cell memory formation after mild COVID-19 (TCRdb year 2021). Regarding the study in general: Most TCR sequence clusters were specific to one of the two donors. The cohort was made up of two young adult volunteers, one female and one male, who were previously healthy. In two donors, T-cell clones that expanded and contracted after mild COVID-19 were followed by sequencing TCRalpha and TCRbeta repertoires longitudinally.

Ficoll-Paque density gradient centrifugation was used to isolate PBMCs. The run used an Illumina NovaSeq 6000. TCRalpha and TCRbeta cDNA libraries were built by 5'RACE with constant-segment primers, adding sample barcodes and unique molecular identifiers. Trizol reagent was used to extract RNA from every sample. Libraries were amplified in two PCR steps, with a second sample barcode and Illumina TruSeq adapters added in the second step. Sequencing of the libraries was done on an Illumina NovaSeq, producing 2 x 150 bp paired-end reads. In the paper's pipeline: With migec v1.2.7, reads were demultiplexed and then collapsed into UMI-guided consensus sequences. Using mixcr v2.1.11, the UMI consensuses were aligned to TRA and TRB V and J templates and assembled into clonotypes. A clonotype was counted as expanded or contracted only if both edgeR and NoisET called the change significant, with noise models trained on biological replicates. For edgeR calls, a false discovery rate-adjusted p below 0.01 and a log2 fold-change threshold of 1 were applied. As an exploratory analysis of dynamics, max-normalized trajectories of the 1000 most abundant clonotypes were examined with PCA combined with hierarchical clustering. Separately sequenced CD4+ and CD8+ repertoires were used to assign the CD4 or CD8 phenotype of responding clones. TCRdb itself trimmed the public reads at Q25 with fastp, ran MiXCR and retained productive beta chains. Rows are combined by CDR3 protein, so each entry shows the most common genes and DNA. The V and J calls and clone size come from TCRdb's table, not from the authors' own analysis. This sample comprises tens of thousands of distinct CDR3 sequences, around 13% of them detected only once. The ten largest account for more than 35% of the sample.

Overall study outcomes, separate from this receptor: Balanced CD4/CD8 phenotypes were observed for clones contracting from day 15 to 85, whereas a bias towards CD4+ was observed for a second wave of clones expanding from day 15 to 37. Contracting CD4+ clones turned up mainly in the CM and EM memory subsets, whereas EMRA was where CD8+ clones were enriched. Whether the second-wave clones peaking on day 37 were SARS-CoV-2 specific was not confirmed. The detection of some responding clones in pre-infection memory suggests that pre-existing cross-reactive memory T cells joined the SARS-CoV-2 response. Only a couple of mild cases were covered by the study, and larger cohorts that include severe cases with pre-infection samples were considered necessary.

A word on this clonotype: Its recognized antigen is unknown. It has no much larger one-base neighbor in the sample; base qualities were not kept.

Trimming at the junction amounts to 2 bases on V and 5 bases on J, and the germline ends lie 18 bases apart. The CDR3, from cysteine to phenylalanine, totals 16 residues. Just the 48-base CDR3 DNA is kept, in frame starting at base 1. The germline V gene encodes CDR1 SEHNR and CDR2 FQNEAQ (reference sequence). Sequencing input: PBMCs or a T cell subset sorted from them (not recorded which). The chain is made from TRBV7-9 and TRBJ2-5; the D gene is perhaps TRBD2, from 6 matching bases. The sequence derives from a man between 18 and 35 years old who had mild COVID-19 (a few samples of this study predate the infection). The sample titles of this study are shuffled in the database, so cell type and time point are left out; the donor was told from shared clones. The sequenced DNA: TGTGCCAGCAGCTTATACTTCACCCCCGGAGGGGAGACCCAGTACTTC. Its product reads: CASSLYFTPGGETQYF.